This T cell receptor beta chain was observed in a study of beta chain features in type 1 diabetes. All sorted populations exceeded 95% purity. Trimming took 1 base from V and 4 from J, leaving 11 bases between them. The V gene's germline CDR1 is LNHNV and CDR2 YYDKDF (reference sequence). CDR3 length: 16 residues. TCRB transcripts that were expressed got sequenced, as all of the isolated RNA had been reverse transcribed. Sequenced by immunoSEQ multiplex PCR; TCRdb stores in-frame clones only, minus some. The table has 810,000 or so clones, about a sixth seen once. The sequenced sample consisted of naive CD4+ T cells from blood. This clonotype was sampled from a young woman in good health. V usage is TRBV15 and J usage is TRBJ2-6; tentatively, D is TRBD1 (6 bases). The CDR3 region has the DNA TGTGCCACCAGCAGAGCGCCAGGGGTCGGGGCCAACGTCCTGACTTTC. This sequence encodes CATSRAPGVGANVLTF.